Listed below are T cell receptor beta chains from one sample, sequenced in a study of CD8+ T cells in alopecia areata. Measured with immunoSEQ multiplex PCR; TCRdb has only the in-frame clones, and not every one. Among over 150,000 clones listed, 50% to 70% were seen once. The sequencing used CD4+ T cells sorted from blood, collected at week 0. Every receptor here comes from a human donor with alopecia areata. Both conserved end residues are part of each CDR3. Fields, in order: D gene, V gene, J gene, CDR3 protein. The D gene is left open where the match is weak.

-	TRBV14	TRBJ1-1	CASSHLTGSFFHTEAFF
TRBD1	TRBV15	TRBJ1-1	CATSNRGRDTEAFF
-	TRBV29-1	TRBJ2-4	CSVDLGAKNIQYF
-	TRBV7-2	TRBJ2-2	CASSRDIDTGELFF
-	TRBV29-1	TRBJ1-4	CSVGAGGEKLFF
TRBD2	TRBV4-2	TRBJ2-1	CASSQVASGGAQEQFF
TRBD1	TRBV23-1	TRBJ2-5	CASSQSDRGRSRGPRRSQYF
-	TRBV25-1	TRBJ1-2	CASSANYGYTF
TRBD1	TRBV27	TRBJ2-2	CASRQGAGELFF
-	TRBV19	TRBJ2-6	CASRIPGGANVLTF
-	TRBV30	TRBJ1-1	CAWETFPTEAFF
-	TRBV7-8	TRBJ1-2	CASSAFSGYTF
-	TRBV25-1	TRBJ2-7	CASSESTASYEQYF
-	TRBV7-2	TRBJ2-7	CASSLERLGAEQYF
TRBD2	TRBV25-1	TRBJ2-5	CAASPAGEGWETQYF
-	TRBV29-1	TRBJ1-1	CSVRQGPTEAFF
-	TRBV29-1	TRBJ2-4	CSVERVAKNIQYF
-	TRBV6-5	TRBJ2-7	CASSYSLQGNYEQYF
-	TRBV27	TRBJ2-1	CASSSPQSYNEQFF
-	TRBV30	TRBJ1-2	CALSPGNNYGYTF
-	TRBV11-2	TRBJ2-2	CASSLDQVNGELFF
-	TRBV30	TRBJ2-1	CAWDRDTYNEQFF
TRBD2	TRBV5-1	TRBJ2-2	CASSLGLARSGELFF
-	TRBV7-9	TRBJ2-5	CASSLDPRETQYF
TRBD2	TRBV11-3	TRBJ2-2	CASSLLSSGLGGELFF
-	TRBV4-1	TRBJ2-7	CASSHADLDDEQYF
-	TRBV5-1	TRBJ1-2	CASSLDGDDYGYTF
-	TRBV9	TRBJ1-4	CASSVEGRGREKLFF
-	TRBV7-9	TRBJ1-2	CASTLGTGYGYTF
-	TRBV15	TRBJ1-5	CATSIDSNQPQHF
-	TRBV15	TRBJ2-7	CATSRSTTDYEQYF
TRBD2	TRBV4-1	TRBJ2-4	CASSQVGLAGGQDKNIQYF
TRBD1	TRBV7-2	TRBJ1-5	CASSLVGGAGGQPQHF
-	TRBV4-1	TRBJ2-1	CASSQSTGNYNEQFF
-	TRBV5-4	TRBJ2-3	CASSRTQERDTQYF
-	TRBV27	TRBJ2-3	CAPPWTQSSYF
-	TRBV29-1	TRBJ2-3	CSVIRETDTQYF
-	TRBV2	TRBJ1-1	CASSEALRGVGEAFF
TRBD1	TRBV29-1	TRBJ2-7	CSAQGDRLEQYF
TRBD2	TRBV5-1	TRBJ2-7	CASSPGGGLSYEQYF
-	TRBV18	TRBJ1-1	CASSLSWESSEAFF
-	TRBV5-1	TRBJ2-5	CASSLMGQETQYF
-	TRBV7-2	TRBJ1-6	CASSLTGTASSPLHF
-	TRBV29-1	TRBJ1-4	CSVGLRSTNEKLFF
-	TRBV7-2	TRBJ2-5	CASSSFFGETQYF
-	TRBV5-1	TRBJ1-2	CASSLEAANYGYTF
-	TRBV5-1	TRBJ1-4	CASSHTELGEKLFF
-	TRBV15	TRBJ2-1	CATSRGRDNEQFF
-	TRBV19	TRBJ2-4	CASRGGDTQGGNIQYF
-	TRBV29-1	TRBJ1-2	CSVERGNYGYTF
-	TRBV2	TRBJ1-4	CASSADSGSVKLFF
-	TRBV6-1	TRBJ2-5	CASSSSSGETQYF
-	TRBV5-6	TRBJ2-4	CASSWAGDRPGYF
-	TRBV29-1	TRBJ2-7	CSVGDTYEQYF